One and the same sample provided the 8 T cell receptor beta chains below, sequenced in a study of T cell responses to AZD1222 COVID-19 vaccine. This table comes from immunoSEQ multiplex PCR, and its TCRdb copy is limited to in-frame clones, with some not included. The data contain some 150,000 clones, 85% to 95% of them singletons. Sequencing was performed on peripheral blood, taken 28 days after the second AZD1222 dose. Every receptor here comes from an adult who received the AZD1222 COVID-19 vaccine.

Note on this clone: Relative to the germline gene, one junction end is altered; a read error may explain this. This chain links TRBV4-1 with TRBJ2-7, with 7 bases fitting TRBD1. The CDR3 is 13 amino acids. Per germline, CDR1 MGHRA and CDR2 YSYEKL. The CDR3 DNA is TGCGCCAGCAGCAAAGACAGGGTTGGCGAGCAGTACTTC. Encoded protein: CASSKDRVGEQYF.

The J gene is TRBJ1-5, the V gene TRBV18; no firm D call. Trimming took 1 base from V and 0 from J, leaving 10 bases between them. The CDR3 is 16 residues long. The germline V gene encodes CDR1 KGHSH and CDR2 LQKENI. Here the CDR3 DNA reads TGTGCCAGCTCACCACTCGGGTTGATTAGCAATCAGCCCCAGCATTTT. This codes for CASSPLGLISNQPQHF.

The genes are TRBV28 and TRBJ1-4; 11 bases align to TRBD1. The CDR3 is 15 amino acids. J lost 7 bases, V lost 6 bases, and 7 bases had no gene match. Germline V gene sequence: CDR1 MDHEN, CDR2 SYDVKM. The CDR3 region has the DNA TGTGCCAGCAGGTCAGGACAGGGGGCTCGTGAAAAACTGTTTTTT. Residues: CASRSGQGAREKLFF. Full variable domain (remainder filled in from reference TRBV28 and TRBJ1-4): DVKVTQSSRYLVKRTGEKVFLECVQDMDHENMFWYRQDPGLGLRLIYFSYDVKMKEKGDIPEGYSVSREKKERFSLILESASTNQTSMYLCASRSGQGAREKLFFGSGTQLSVL.

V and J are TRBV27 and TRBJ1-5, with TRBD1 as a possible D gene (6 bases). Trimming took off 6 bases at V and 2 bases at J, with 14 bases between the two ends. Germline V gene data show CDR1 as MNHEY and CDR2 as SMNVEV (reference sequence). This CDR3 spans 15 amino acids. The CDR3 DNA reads TGTGCCAGCAGCCTCACAGGGTTGCGCAATCAGCCCCAGCATTTT. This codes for CASSLTGLRNQPQHF.

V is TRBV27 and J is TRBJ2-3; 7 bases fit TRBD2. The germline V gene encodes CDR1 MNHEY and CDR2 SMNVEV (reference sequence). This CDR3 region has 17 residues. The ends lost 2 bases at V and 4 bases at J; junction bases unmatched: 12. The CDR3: CASSLGILREKADTQYF. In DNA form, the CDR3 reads TGTGCCAGCAGTTTAGGTATCTTGCGGGAGAAGGCAGATACGCAGTATTTT.

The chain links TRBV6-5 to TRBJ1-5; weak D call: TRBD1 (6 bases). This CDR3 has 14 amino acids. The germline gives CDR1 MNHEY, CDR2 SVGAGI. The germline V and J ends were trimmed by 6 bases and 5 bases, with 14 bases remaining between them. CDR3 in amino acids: CASSQRGGHQPQHF. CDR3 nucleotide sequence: TGTGCCAGCAGCCAGCGGGGGGGCCATCAGCCCCAGCATTTT.

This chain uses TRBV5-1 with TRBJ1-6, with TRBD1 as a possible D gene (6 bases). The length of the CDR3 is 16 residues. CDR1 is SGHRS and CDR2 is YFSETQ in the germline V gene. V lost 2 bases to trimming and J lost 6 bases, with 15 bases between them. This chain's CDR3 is CASSFVPDSANSPLHF. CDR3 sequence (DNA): TGCGCCAGCAGCTTCGTTCCGGACAGCGCTAATTCACCCCTCCACTTT.

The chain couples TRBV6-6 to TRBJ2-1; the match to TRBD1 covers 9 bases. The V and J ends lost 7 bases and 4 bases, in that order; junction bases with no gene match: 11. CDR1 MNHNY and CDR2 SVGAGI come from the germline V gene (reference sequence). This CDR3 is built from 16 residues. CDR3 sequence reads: CASTTLGDREYNEQFF. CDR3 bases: TGTGCCAGCACCACGCTGGGGGACAGGGAATACAATGAGCAGTTCTTC.